These T cell receptor beta chains were read from a single sample in a study of OX40 agonist ivuxolimab in advanced cancers. Libraries were prepared by immunoSEQ multiplex PCR; TCRdb keeps only in-frame clonotypes and omits some of them. The sample yields 50,000 to 75,000 clones, roughly 87% seen once. The starting material was CD4+ or CD8+ T cells sorted from blood, obtained in a trial of the OX40 agonist ivuxolimab. The receptor set was obtained from an adult with an advanced solid tumor such as melanoma, head and neck, liver or kidney cancer. The CDR3 runs from the conserved cysteine through the conserved F or W. A D gene is named only where the DNA matches it firmly. Size values are once, few and many counts, or a class for expanded clones, and some rows have none.

v_call: TRBV11-3
j_call: TRBJ2-1
clone_size: -
d_call: TRBD2
cdr3_aa: CATCPGGPSNEQFF
cdr3_nt: TGTGCCACCTGTCCGGGGGGGCCGTCAAATGAGCAGTTCTTC

v_call: TRBV7-2
j_call: TRBJ2-3
clone_size: once
d_call: -
cdr3_aa: CASSLVQGTDTQYF
cdr3_nt: TGTGCCAGCAGCTTAGTTCAAGGCACAGATACGCAGTATTTT

v_call: TRBV18
j_call: TRBJ2-1
clone_size: -
d_call: TRBD2
cdr3_aa: CASSPLLAGGGDEQFF
cdr3_nt: TGTGCCAGCTCACCACTCCTAGCGGGGGGCGGCGATGAGCAGTTCTTC

v_call: TRBV7-9
j_call: TRBJ1-6
clone_size: -
d_call: -
cdr3_aa: CASSRSGTPNSPLHF
cdr3_nt: TGTGCCAGCAGCCGTTCCGGGACACCTAATTCACCCCTCCACTTT

v_call: TRBV19
j_call: TRBJ1-3
clone_size: -
d_call: -
cdr3_aa: CASKIDSTGNTIYF
cdr3_nt: TGTGCCAGCAAGATCGACAGTACTGGAAACACCATATATTTT

v_call: TRBV7-6
j_call: TRBJ2-2
clone_size: once
d_call: TRBD1
cdr3_aa: CASSPRQGANTGELFF
cdr3_nt: TGTGCCAGCAGCCCGCGACAGGGGGCGAACACCGGGGAGCTGTTTTTT

v_call: TRBV9
j_call: TRBJ2-1
clone_size: -
d_call: TRBD1
cdr3_aa: CASSLGDRDGNEQFF
cdr3_nt: TGTGCCAGCAGCCTGGGGGACAGGGACGGCAATGAGCAGTTCTTC

v_call: TRBV30
j_call: TRBJ2-7
clone_size: -
d_call: TRBD1
cdr3_aa: CASTGQGGYEQYF
cdr3_nt: TGTGCCTCGACAGGACAGGGCGGTTACGAGCAGTACTTC

v_call: TRBV5-1
j_call: TRBJ2-3
clone_size: few
d_call: -
cdr3_aa: CASSLESAVSTDTQYF
cdr3_nt: TGCGCCAGCAGCTTGGAATCAGCTGTAAGCACAGATACGCAGTATTTT

v_call: TRBV6-1
j_call: TRBJ2-7
clone_size: -
d_call: -
cdr3_aa: CASSESRGISYEQYF
cdr3_nt: TGTGCCAGCAGTGAATCTCGGGGGATATCCTACGAGCAGTACTTC

v_call: TRBV15
j_call: TRBJ1-2
clone_size: -
d_call: -
cdr3_aa: CATSRDLGGGRNGYTF
cdr3_nt: TGTGCCACCAGCAGAGATCTAGGCGGCGGTAGGAATGGCTACACCTTC

v_call: TRBV21-1
j_call: TRBJ1-2
clone_size: -
d_call: -
cdr3_aa: CASSKVQILGGYTF
cdr3_nt: TGTGCCAGCAGCAAAGTCCAGATACTAGGGGGCTACACCTTC

v_call: TRBV6-1
j_call: TRBJ2-1
clone_size: -
d_call: TRBD2
cdr3_aa: CASSRAASGDNEQFF
cdr3_nt: TGTGCCAGCAGCCGAGCGGCTAGCGGGGACAATGAGCAGTTCTTC

v_call: TRBV6-5
j_call: TRBJ2-7
clone_size: -
d_call: -
cdr3_aa: CASSYSYSGEDEQYF
cdr3_nt: TGTGCCAGCAGTTACTCCTATTCCGGGGAAGACGAGCAGTACTTC

v_call: TRBV11-3
j_call: TRBJ2-7
clone_size: -
d_call: -
cdr3_aa: CASSLTRDRGNDEQYF
cdr3_nt: TGTGCCAGCAGCCTCACACGTGACAGAGGGAACGACGAGCAGTACTTC

v_call: TRBV9
j_call: TRBJ2-7
clone_size: -
d_call: TRBD2
cdr3_aa: CASKADRAGGGRDSYEQYF
cdr3_nt: TGTGCCAGCAAGGCGGACCGGGCGGGCGGGGGGCGCGATTCCTACGAGCAGTACTTC

v_call: TRBV7-2
j_call: TRBJ2-5
clone_size: -
d_call: TRBD2
cdr3_aa: CASSPGGQETQYF
cdr3_nt: TGTGCCAGCAGCCCGGGGGGGCAAGAGACCCAGTACTTC

v_call: TRBV2
j_call: TRBJ2-1
clone_size: -
d_call: -
cdr3_aa: CASRINEQFF
cdr3_nt: TGTGCCAGCAGGATAAATGAGCAGTTCTTC

v_call: TRBV4-1
j_call: TRBJ2-2
clone_size: -
d_call: TRBD2
cdr3_aa: CASSQERGSGGVNTGELFF
cdr3_nt: TGCGCCAGCAGCCAAGAAAGGGGTAGCGGGGGGGTGAACACCGGGGAGCTGTTTTTT

v_call: TRBV2
j_call: TRBJ1-1
clone_size: few
d_call: -
cdr3_aa: CASRAISVDTEAFF
cdr3_nt: TGTGCCAGCAGAGCGATTTCAGTGGACACTGAAGCTTTCTTT

v_call: TRBV28
j_call: TRBJ2-5
clone_size: -
d_call: -
cdr3_aa: CASSPPGTQETQYF
cdr3_nt: TGTGCCAGCAGTCCTCCCGGGACCCAAGAGACCCAGTACTTC

v_call: TRBV7-2
j_call: TRBJ2-1
clone_size: -
d_call: -
cdr3_aa: CASSLLFGNEQFF
cdr3_nt: TGTGCCAGCAGCTTATTGTTTGGGAATGAGCAGTTCTTC

v_call: TRBV7-2
j_call: TRBJ1-6
clone_size: -
d_call: TRBD1
cdr3_aa: CASSRDRDSPLHF
cdr3_nt: TGTGCCAGCAGCCGGGACAGGGACTCACCCCTCCACTTT

v_call: TRBV18
j_call: TRBJ1-2
clone_size: -
d_call: -
cdr3_aa: CASSPAQYGYTF
cdr3_nt: TGTGCCAGCTCACCAGCACAGTATGGCTACACCTTC

v_call: TRBV12-2
j_call: TRBJ1-5
clone_size: few
d_call: -
cdr3_aa: CASRLIDGQGAGGNQPQHF
cdr3_nt: TGTGCAAGTCGCTTGATAGACGGACAGGGGGCCGGGGGCAATCAGCCCCAGCATTTT

v_call: TRBV2
j_call: TRBJ2-2
clone_size: -
d_call: TRBD1
cdr3_aa: CATRQGANGELFF
cdr3_nt: TGTGCCACCCGACAGGGGGCGAACGGGGAGCTGTTTTTT

v_call: TRBV11-2
j_call: TRBJ1-1
clone_size: -
d_call: -
cdr3_aa: CASSFDRVTAEAFF
cdr3_nt: TGTGCCAGCAGCTTCGACCGCGTGACGGCCGAAGCTTTCTTT

v_call: TRBV11-3
j_call: TRBJ2-7
clone_size: -
d_call: TRBD2
cdr3_aa: CASSRSGGGREQYF
cdr3_nt: TGTGCCAGCAGCCGGTCGGGCGGGGGGCGAGAGCAGTACTTC

v_call: TRBV5-7
j_call: TRBJ2-5
clone_size: -
d_call: -
cdr3_aa: CASPSPQGCLRTQYF
cdr3_nt: TGTGCCAGCCCATCACCACAGGGTTGTCTTAGGACCCAGTACTTC

v_call: TRBV4-2
j_call: TRBJ2-5
clone_size: once
d_call: TRBD2
cdr3_aa: CASSQDGGRGLETQETQYF
cdr3_nt: TGTGCCAGCAGCCAAGACGGTGGGAGGGGACTTGAGACCCAAGAGACCCAGTACTTC

v_call: TRBV4-1
j_call: TRBJ1-5
clone_size: -
d_call: -
cdr3_aa: CASSQDRGAGQPQHF
cdr3_nt: TGCGCCAGCAGCCAAGATCGGGGAGCTGGCCAGCCCCAGCATTTT

v_call: TRBV6-1
j_call: TRBJ1-4
clone_size: -
d_call: TRBD1
cdr3_aa: CASSELDREEKLFF
cdr3_nt: TGTGCCAGCAGTGAACTTGACAGGGAAGAAAAACTGTTTTTT

v_call: TRBV28
j_call: TRBJ1-3
clone_size: -
d_call: TRBD1
cdr3_aa: CASNPGQGVVNTIYF
cdr3_nt: TGTGCCAGCAATCCTGGACAGGGGGTCGTAAACACCATATATTTT

v_call: TRBV23-1
j_call: TRBJ1-2
clone_size: -
d_call: -
cdr3_aa: CASSQVGTSGYTF
cdr3_nt: TGCGCCAGCAGTCAAGTGGGCACGAGCGGCTACACCTTC

v_call: TRBV7-7
j_call: TRBJ2-3
clone_size: -
d_call: TRBD2
cdr3_aa: CASSLRAGAQVGTDTQYF
cdr3_nt: TGTGCTAGCAGCTTAAGAGCGGGGGCCCAGGTGGGCACAGATACGCAGTATTTT

v_call: TRBV28
j_call: TRBJ1-2
clone_size: few
d_call: -
cdr3_aa: CASSSGTPGGYTF
cdr3_nt: TGTGCCAGCAGTTCCGGGACCCCCGGGGGCTACACCTTC

v_call: TRBV11-2
j_call: TRBJ2-1
clone_size: -
d_call: TRBD2
cdr3_aa: CASSRVRGGSLDEQFF
cdr3_nt: TGTGCCAGCAGTAGGGTGCGGGGGGGCAGTTTGGATGAGCAGTTCTTC

v_call: TRBV7-9
j_call: TRBJ1-5
clone_size: few
d_call: -
cdr3_aa: CASSLVGGRSNQPQHF
cdr3_nt: TGTGCCAGCAGCTTAGTAGGGGGTCGGAGCAATCAGCCCCAGCATTTT

v_call: TRBV25-1
j_call: TRBJ1-2
clone_size: few
d_call: -
cdr3_aa: CASSYRDDYGYTF
cdr3_nt: TGTGCCAGCAGCTACAGGGATGACTATGGCTACACCTTC

v_call: TRBV10-3
j_call: TRBJ2-7
clone_size: -
d_call: -
cdr3_aa: CATRQASYEQYF
cdr3_nt: TGTGCCACTCGGCAGGCATCCTACGAGCAGTACTTC

v_call: TRBV5-1
j_call: TRBJ1-2
clone_size: few
d_call: TRBD1
cdr3_aa: CASSLGQGNYGYTF
cdr3_nt: TGCGCCAGCAGCCTCGGACAGGGGAACTATGGCTACACCTTC

v_call: TRBV11-2
j_call: TRBJ2-2
clone_size: once
d_call: -
cdr3_aa: CASSLRALGTGELFF
cdr3_nt: TGTGCCAGCAGCCTCCGGGCCCTGGGAACCGGGGAGCTGTTTTTT

v_call: TRBV6-5
j_call: TRBJ1-2
clone_size: once
d_call: -
cdr3_aa: CASSYSLGGSYGYTF
cdr3_nt: TGTGCCAGCAGTTACTCTTTGGGGGGAAGCTATGGCTACACCTTC

v_call: TRBV28
j_call: TRBJ2-2
clone_size: few
d_call: -
cdr3_aa: CASSLAGATNTGELFF
cdr3_nt: TGTGCCAGCAGTTTAGCGGGGGCCACAAACACCGGGGAGCTGTTTTTT

v_call: TRBV5-1
j_call: TRBJ2-3
clone_size: -
d_call: -
cdr3_aa: CASSLEISHISTDTQYF
cdr3_nt: TGCGCCAGCAGCTTGGAGATCTCACACATTAGCACAGATACGCAGTATTTT

v_call: TRBV29-1
j_call: TRBJ2-3
clone_size: -
d_call: -
cdr3_aa: CSFKSAHGKGQQDTQYF
cdr3_nt: TGCAGCTTCAAGTCCGCCCATGGGAAGGGGCAGCAAGATACGCAGTATTTT

v_call: TRBV28
j_call: TRBJ2-3
clone_size: -
d_call: -
cdr3_aa: CASSLPGGSGYTDTQYF
cdr3_nt: TGTGCCAGCAGTCTCCCTGGGGGATCAGGGTACACAGATACGCAGTATTTT

v_call: TRBV6-5
j_call: TRBJ2-5
clone_size: -
d_call: TRBD2
cdr3_aa: CASSPPTGTREQYF
cdr3_nt: TGTGCCAGCAGTCCGCCCACCGGGACTAGGGAGCAGTACTTC

v_call: TRBV6-5
j_call: TRBJ2-1
clone_size: -
d_call: -
cdr3_aa: CASSLGAASYNEQFF
cdr3_nt: TGTGCCAGCAGTTTAGGCGCCGCCTCCTACAATGAGCAGTTCTTC

v_call: TRBV28
j_call: TRBJ2-5
clone_size: -
d_call: -
cdr3_aa: CASTTRGNRGGETQYF
cdr3_nt: TGTGCCAGCACCACTAGGGGCAACCGTGGGGGGGAGACCCAGTACTTC

v_call: TRBV7-2
j_call: TRBJ2-3
clone_size: once
d_call: -
cdr3_aa: CASSLVGGQSADTQYF
cdr3_nt: TGTGCCAGCAGCTTAGTGGGGGGGCAGTCGGCGGATACGCAGTATTTT

v_call: TRBV28
j_call: TRBJ1-1
clone_size: few
d_call: -
cdr3_aa: CASSLRQLEAFF
cdr3_nt: TGTGCCAGCAGCTTGAGACAGCTGGAAGCTTTCTTT

v_call: TRBV5-6
j_call: TRBJ1-1
clone_size: -
d_call: -
cdr3_aa: CASSLYGGRIDTEAFF
cdr3_nt: TGTGCCAGCAGCTTGTACGGGGGGCGAATCGACACTGAAGCTTTCTTT

v_call: TRBV14
j_call: TRBJ1-6
clone_size: few
d_call: TRBD1
cdr3_aa: CASSQTGRESSPLHF
cdr3_nt: TGTGCCAGCAGCCAGACAGGGAGGGAGAGTTCACCCCTCCACTTT